The next 12 T cell receptor beta chains were all read from a single sample in a study of brain T cells in children with intractable seizures (dated by TCRdb to the early 2020s). In the paper's terms, the time point label means: resected brain tissue, or blood drawn just prior to surgery. The method behind the library was the immunoSEQ multiplex PCR assay. TCRdb took over this immuneACCESS table, retaining in-frame rearrangements with V and J assigned. Such tables are incomplete; in checked studies, under half of the missing clones stem from an unresolved V gene, and the remainder is unexplained. For this sample the table gives tens of thousands of clones, of which just over 90% were detected only once. The ten largest make up approximately 1.4% of the sample. Sequences were derived from peripheral blood, sampled at surgery. The receptors stem from a boy less than two years old with tuberous sclerosis and intractable seizures.

CDR3 coding DNA: TGTGCCAGCAGTTACAGGGAAGGAAACACCATATATTTT. This sequence encodes CASSYREGNTIYF. The chain carries TRBV28 and TRBJ1-3, with a weak D call TRBD1 (6 bases). Trimming took off 4 bases at V and 4 bases at J, with 8 bases between the two ends. This CDR3 is 13 amino acids long. Germline CDR1 reads MDHEN; CDR2 reads SYDVKM. Full variable domain (rest looked up from reference TRBV28 and TRBJ1-3): DVKVTQSSRYLVKRTGEKVFLECVQDMDHENMFWYRQDPGLGLRLIYFSYDVKMKEKGDIPEGYSVSREKKERFSLILESASTNQTSMYLCASSYREGNTIYFGEGSWLTVV.

The count of this clone is one. The CDR3 protein is CASSLGTLNTEAFF. The DNA of the CDR3 is TGCGCCAGCAGCCTCGGGACTTTGAACACTGAAGCTTTCTTT. The V gene is TRBV4-1, the J gene TRBJ1-1; D is possibly TRBD1 (5 bases). The V and J ends lost 4 bases and 0 bases respectively, with 9 bases between them. Germline CDR1 MGHRA, CDR2 YSYEKL. This CDR3 spans 14 amino acids.

The V gene is TRBV10-1, the J gene TRBJ1-2; D not resolved. V was trimmed by 8 bases and J by 7 bases, leaving 14 bases between them. CDR1 is WNHNN, CDR2 SYGVQD, per germline (reference sequence). The CDR3 runs to 12 residues. The CDR3 region is CASQHRLPGYTF. CDR3 DNA sequence: TGCGCCAGCCAGCACCGCCTCCCTGGCTACACCTTC.

The CDR3 DNA is TGTGCCAGCAGCCCCCCCGGGGGTGGAAATGGCTACACCTTC. Its protein is CASSPPGGGNGYTF. The chain is built from TRBV7-9 and TRBJ1-2, with D possibly being TRBD1 (5 bases). The germline V gene has CDR1 SEHNR and CDR2 FQNEAQ (reference sequence). Trimming pared 5 bases from V and 6 bases from J, leaving 16 bases between. The CDR3 has 14 residues.

This chain connects TRBV27 to TRBJ1-5; 9 bases line up with TRBD1. Germline CDR1 is MNHEY and CDR2 is SMNVEV (reference sequence). The junction had 4 bases not matched to a gene; V was cut back by 6 bases and J by 7 bases. CDR3 length equals 13 residues. In DNA form, the CDR3 reads TGTGCCAGCAGCGGGACAGGGAACCAGCCCCAGCATTTT. The encoded protein is CASSGTGNQPQHF.

J is TRBJ2-3 and V is TRBV7-3, with TRBD1 identical over 7 bases. With 4 bases clipped from V and 0 bases from J, the junction kept 4 bases outside the gene matches. Germline CDR1 is SGHTA and CDR2 is FQGTGA. The CDR3 is 15 amino acids. CDR3 sequence reads: CASSWGTASTDTQYF. CDR3 nucleotide sequence: TGTGCCAGCAGCTGGGGGACAGCAAGCACAGATACGCAGTATTTT.

This chain connects TRBV11-3 to TRBJ1-1, with 8 bases that match TRBD1. Germline CDR1 and CDR2: SGHNT and YENEEA. V was pared by 2 bases and J by 4 bases, with 9 bases of the junction left unmatched. CDR3 length: 16 residues. For the CDR3, the DNA is TGTGCCAGCAGCTTAAACGTCAGGGGGCCGAGCACTGAAGCTTTCTTT. Translation gives CASSLNVRGPSTEAFF.

The chain links TRBV24-1 to TRBJ2-3; a possible D gene is TRBD2 (6 bases). Germline V lookup: CDR1 KGHDR, CDR2 SFDVKD. The CDR3 is 14 amino acids. Trimming pared 4 bases from V and 6 bases from J, leaving 13 bases between. The CDR3 protein is CATSDRWGEDTQYF. The CDR3 DNA reads TGTGCCACCAGTGACCGGTGGGGGGAGGATACGCAGTATTTT.

This rearrangement joins TRBV5-6 to TRBJ2-7, with D perhaps matching TRBD1 (5 bases). CDR1 and CDR2 (germline): SGHDT, YYEEEE. The CDR3 is 15 residues long. Trimming shortened V by 0 bases and J by 3 bases, and 13 bases separated the two germline ends. The CDR3 DNA sequence: TGTGCCAGCAGCTTGGTGTCGAGACAGAACTACGAGCAGTACTTC. It encodes CASSLVSRQNYEQYF.

The CDR3: CASTVPVTYNSPLHF. The DNA for the CDR3 is TGTGCCAGCACAGTTCCCGTAACCTATAATTCACCCCTCCACTTT. V gene TRBV2 combines with J gene TRBJ1-6; D is unresolved. Trimming stripped 7 bases from V and 2 bases from J, with 12 bases between. The length of the CDR3 is 15 residues. In germline, CDR1 is SNHLY, CDR2 FYNNEI. Combining the CDR3 with reference TRBV2 and TRBJ1-6 gives the whole variable domain EPEVTQTPSHQVTQMGQEVILRCVPISNHLYFYWYRQILGQKVEFLVSFYNNEISEKSEIFDDQFSVERPDGSNFTLKIRSTKLEDSAMYFCASTVPVTYNSPLHFGNGTRLTVT.

This chain links TRBV3-1 (or the pseudogene TRBV3-2) with TRBJ2-7, with 9 bases that match TRBD2. V was clipped by 8 bases and J by 5 bases; unmatched bases: 19. CDR3 length equals 17 residues. CDR1 is LGHDT, CDR2 YNNKEL, per germline (reference sequence). CDR3 region: CASERFGRREGPNEQYF. CDR3 sequence (DNA): TGTGCCAGCGAAAGGTTTGGGCGGCGGGAGGGTCCTAACGAGCAGTACTTC.

The J gene is TRBJ2-1, the V gene TRBV12-3 or TRBV12-4; TRBD2 is a possible D gene (5 bases). The CDR3 loop spans 12 amino acids. V was trimmed by 4 bases and J by 6 bases, leaving 7 bases between them. In nucleotides, the CDR3 is TGTGCCAGCAGTTCGGGGAGCAATGAGCAGTTCTTC. Amino acids: CASSSGSNEQFF.